The next 30 T cell receptor beta chains were all read from a single sample in a study of T cells after yellow fever vaccination. TCRdb used MiXCR to reprocess the 5' RACE reads, holding one entry per CDR3 protein. The data contain 250,000 to 300,000 distinct CDR3 sequences, roughly 5.6% of them singletons. Here the sequenced sample was CD4+ T cells sorted from PBMCs, taken on the day of the yellow fever booster vaccination. All receptors come from a man aged 18 to 29 who received the YFV17D yellow fever vaccine.

This clonotype was seen at least ten times. CDR3: CAWSVRGYNEQFF. The CDR3 nucleotides read TGTGCCTGGAGTGTACGTGGGTACAATGAGCAGTTCTTC. This chain uses TRBV30 with TRBJ2-1; unclear D gene. Trimming left V 0 bases short and J 4 bases short, with 7 bases between. The germline CDR1 and CDR2 sequences are GTSNPN and SVGIG (reference sequence). CDR3 length: 13 amino acids.

V usage is TRBV5-1 and J usage is TRBJ2-5, with D possibly being TRBD2 (6 bases). This CDR3 contains 15 residues. Germline-derived CDR1 and CDR2 are SGHRS and YFSETQ. The V gene lost 2 bases and the J gene lost 4 bases, with 15 bases spanning the gap. This CDR3 is CASSFLRGIGETQYF. CDR3 DNA sequence: TGCGCCAGCAGCTTCCTCCGGGGGATAGGAGAGACCCAGTACTTC.

The V and J genes are TRBV7-8 and TRBJ2-2; tentative D call: TRBD2 (6 bases). The V end was cut by 7 bases, the J end by 7 bases, with 16 bases between. This CDR3 is built from 14 residues. Germline V gives CDR1 SGHVS, CDR2 FQNEAQ. The CDR3 reads CASIRRAVVGELFF. CDR3 in DNA: TGTGCCAGCATCCGGAGGGCGGTGGTCGGGGAGCTGTTTTTT.

The CDR3, as DNA: TGTGCCAGCACCTCCTCGGGGGAGGTCACAGATACGCAGTATTTT. Translation gives CASTSSGEVTDTQYF. The V gene is TRBV4-2, the J gene TRBJ2-3; tentative D call: TRBD2 (6 bases). Trimming took off 7 bases at V and 2 bases at J, with 16 bases between the two ends. Germline V gene sequence: CDR1 LGHNA, CDR2 YNFKEQ. The CDR3 has 15 amino acids.

This clonotype was picked up one time. The chain joins TRBV4-1 to TRBJ1-1; D remains unclear. The CDR3 sequence is 17 residues long. Germline CDR1 is MGHRA and CDR2 is YSYEKL. Trimming took off 1 base at V and 0 bases at J, with 15 bases between the two ends. The CDR3 DNA is TGCGCCAGCAGCCAAGGGATAGGTGGCAGAGTGAACACTGAAGCTTTCTTT. Amino acid sequence: CASSQGIGGRVNTEAFF.

The CDR3 loop is CASSLQGASYNEQFF. CDR3 DNA sequence: TGTGCCAGCAGCTTACAGGGGGCCTCTTACAATGAGCAGTTCTTC. V is TRBV7-2 and J is TRBJ2-1, with 8 nucleotides matching TRBD1. CDR3 size: 15 residues. CDR1 and CDR2 from the germline V gene are SGHTA and FQGNSA. V was clipped by 2 bases and J by 4 bases; unmatched bases: 4. The full variable domain, rest sourced from reference TRBV7-2 and TRBJ2-1, is GAGVSQSPSNKVTEKGKDVELRCDPISGHTALYWYRQSLGQGLEFLIYFQGNSAPDKSGLPSDRFSAERTGGSVSTLTIQRTQQEDSAVYLCASSLQGASYNEQFFGPGTRLTVL.

This clonotype was found a few times. This rearrangement joins TRBV5-6 to TRBJ1-5; 9 nucleotides agree with TRBD1. V was pared by 5 bases and J by 5 bases, with 5 bases of the junction left unmatched. The germline V gene has CDR1 SGHDT and CDR2 YYEEEE. The CDR3 has 14 residues. The CDR3 bases are TGTGCCAGCAGTTCGAGGACAGGGGATCAGCCCCAGCATTTT. It specifies CASSSRTGDQPQHF.

This clonotype came up many times. The rearrangement joins TRBV7-8 to TRBJ2-1, with D hard to call. The CDR3 is 13 residues long. In germline, CDR1 is SGHVS, CDR2 FQNEAQ. V was shortened by 3 bases and J by 8 bases, with 11 bases between the two germline ends. The CDR3 region is CASSFFPPHEQFF. CDR3 bases: TGTGCCAGCAGCTTCTTCCCTCCCCATGAGCAGTTCTTC.

This clonotype was observed a handful of times. This rearrangement joins TRBV12-3 or TRBV12-4 to TRBJ1-6; D perhaps matches TRBD1 (5 bases). This CDR3 has 13 amino acids. V was pared by 4 bases and J by 11 bases, with 12 bases between. This CDR3 reads CASSSPGRAPLHF. In nucleotides, the CDR3 is TGTGCCAGCAGTTCCCCAGGGAGAGCACCCCTCCACTTT.

This clonotype was seen a few times. The chain carries TRBV7-2 and TRBJ1-5; no clear D gene. V was shortened by 6 bases and J by 7 bases, with 22 bases between the two germline ends. This CDR3 has 16 residues. Germline CDR1 and CDR2: SGHTA and FQGNSA. The CDR3 DNA sequence: TGTGCCAGCAGTCAGGAAGTGGCCGAGTTGAGGCAGCCCCAGCATTTT. The encoded protein is CASSQEVAELRQPQHF.

This clonotype has a count of ten or more. This chain joins TRBV15 and TRBJ1-2; D unresolved. There are 13 residues in the CDR3. Germline-derived CDR1 and CDR2 are LNHNV and YYDKDF (reference sequence). With 2 bases removed from V and 4 bases from J, the gap between germline ends came to 8 bases. This CDR3 is CATSRPDTYGYTF. The DNA of the CDR3 is TGTGCCACCAGCAGACCTGACACCTATGGCTACACCTTC.

This clonotype was seen more than once but under ten times. The genes are TRBV4-1 and TRBJ1-1; a possible D gene is TRBD1 (5 bases). CDR3 length: 16 amino acids. With 1 base removed from V and 1 base from J, the gap between germline ends came to 13 bases. The V gene's germline CDR1 is MGHRA and CDR2 YSYEKL. CDR3 coding DNA: TGCGCCAGCAGCCAAGTAGGCCGGGGGAGGAACACTGAAGCTTTCTTT. Amino acids: CASSQVGRGRNTEAFF.

There are a few counts of this clonotype. DNA of the CDR3: TGTGCCAGCAGCTTAGGGGGGCTGTACTACGAGCAGTACGTC. Translation: CASSLGGLYYEQYV. The chain couples TRBV7-2 to TRBJ2-7; D might be TRBD1 (6 bases). V was trimmed by 1 base and J by 3 bases, leaving 10 bases between them. CDR1 and CDR2 from the germline V gene are SGHTA and FQGNSA. CDR3 length: 14 amino acids.

The chain recombines TRBV19 with TRBJ1-5; 10 bases fit TRBD1. The CDR3 has 14 residues. CDR1 and CDR2 from the germline V gene are LNHDA and SQIVND (reference sequence). Trimming took 6 bases from V and 6 from J; bases not matched to a gene: 5. CDR3 sequence: CASRDRGSTQPQHF. The DNA of the CDR3 is TGTGCCAGTAGGGACAGGGGGTCCACTCAGCCCCAGCATTTT.

This clonotype was seen more than once but under ten times. The V gene is TRBV20-1, the J gene TRBJ1-3; D is possibly TRBD1 (6 bases). The CDR3 spans 14 residues. Germline lookup yields CDR1 DFQATT and CDR2 SNEGSKA (reference sequence). V dropped 4 bases and J dropped 4 bases, with 14 bases sitting between them. The CDR3 DNA reads TGCAGTGCTATGAGGAACAGGGACGGAAACACCATATATTTT. Its translation: CSAMRNRDGNTIYF.

This clonotype was recorded at least ten times. The rearrangement uses TRBV9 and TRBJ2-5, with 7 bases fitting TRBD2. V gave up 0 bases and J gave up 5 bases; unmatched junction bases: 1. Germline CDR1 SGDLS, CDR2 YYNGEE. This CDR3 spans 13 amino acids. CDR3 loop: CASSVDGRETQYF. The CDR3, as DNA: TGTGCCAGCAGCGTAGACGGGAGGGAGACCCAGTACTTC.

This clonotype was seen more than once but under ten times. The chain employs TRBV12-3 or TRBV12-4 and TRBJ2-5; D call uncertain. The CDR3 length is 17 residues. The V end was cut by 4 bases, the J end by 5 bases, with 23 bases between. DNA of the CDR3: TGTGCCAGCAGTTCTTTTCCTGACAACCGCCCCAGGGAGACCCAGTACTTC. It translates to CASSSFPDNRPRETQYF.

Only a few counts were recorded for this clonotype. The chain uses TRBV4-1 and TRBJ1-5, with TRBD1 matching over 8 bases. Germline-derived CDR1 and CDR2 are MGHRA and YSYEKL. J gave up 1 base and V 4 bases, and 15 bases lay outside the gene matches. The CDR3 covers 19 residues. In nucleotides, the CDR3 is TGCGCCAGCAGCCGCGGACTCATCTCAGGGGGCGAGAGCAATCAGCCCCAGCATTTT. Residues: CASSRGLISGGESNQPQHF.

This clonotype was recorded a few times. The V and J genes are TRBV12-3 or TRBV12-4 and TRBJ1-5; 7 positions match TRBD1. The J segment lost 0 bases and the V segment lost 7 bases, leaving 3 bases of the junction unmatched. The CDR3 sequence is 14 residues long. CDR3 in amino acids: CASTTGNSNQPQHF. The CDR3 bases are TGTGCCAGCACGACAGGGAATAGCAATCAGCCCCAGCATTTT.

The rearrangement joins TRBV5-4 to TRBJ2-1; 8 bases map to TRBD1. Germline CDR1 reads SGHNT; CDR2 reads YYREEE (reference sequence). Germline trimming cut 0 bases from V and 9 bases from J; bases unmatched to any gene: 14. The CDR3 contains 17 residues. CDR3 amino acids: CASSLGRQGIFNSEQFF. The CDR3, as DNA: TGTGCCAGCAGCTTGGGCCGACAGGGGATCTTCAACAGTGAGCAGTTCTTC.

This clonotype was picked up a small number of times. The chain links TRBV5-1 to TRBJ1-1, with D perhaps TRBD1 (5 bases). Trimming pared 4 bases from V and 6 bases from J, leaving 13 bases between. CDR1 and CDR2 (germline): SGHRS, YFSETQ. The CDR3 loop spans 13 amino acids. The CDR3, as DNA: TGCGCCAGCAGCCGCCCGGAGGGGTCTGAAGCTTTCTTT. Its protein is CASSRPEGSEAFF.

Only a few counts were recorded for this clonotype. J is TRBJ2-1 and V is TRBV21-1. TRBV21-1 is noted as a pseudogene. The CDR3 is 10 residues long. As DNA, the CDR3 is TGTGCCAGCGGACACAATGAGCAGTTCTTC. Amino acid sequence: CASGHNEQFF.

The gene calls are TRBV3-1 and TRBJ2-1; 10 bases match TRBD2. Germline V lookup: CDR1 LGHDT, CDR2 YNNKEL (reference sequence). V was clipped by 6 bases and J by 7 bases; unmatched bases: 9. This CDR3 contains 15 residues. CDR3 protein: CASREERGGWNEQFF. CDR3 sequence (DNA): TGTGCCAGCAGGGAAGAGCGGGGGGGCTGGAATGAGCAGTTCTTC.

This clonotype was counted only a few times. The chain carries TRBV15 and TRBJ1-1; TRBD1 might be the D (5 bases). The V end lost 0 bases, the J end lost 5 bases, and 7 bases lay between the germline ends. The CDR3 has 13 amino acids. Germline V gene data show CDR1 as LNHNV and CDR2 as YYDKDF (reference sequence). This CDR3 is CATSRDRATEAFF. CDR3 sequence (DNA): TGTGCCACCAGCAGAGACAGGGCTACTGAAGCTTTCTTT.

This clonotype showed up just a few times. The chain recombines TRBV15 with TRBJ1-3, with no clear D. Trimming took 0 bases from V and 3 from J, leaving 9 bases between them. The CDR3 sequence is 15 residues long. CDR1 LNHNV and CDR2 YYDKDF come from the germline V gene (reference sequence). CDR3 in amino acids: CATSRDLIGGNTIYF. The CDR3 region has the DNA TGTGCCACCAGCAGAGATCTTATAGGTGGAAACACCATATATTTT.

This clonotype was observed a handful of times. V gene TRBV5-4 combines with J gene TRBJ2-7, with D maybe TRBD1 (6 bases). CDR1 SGHNT and CDR2 YYREEE come from the germline V gene (reference sequence). The V and J ends lost 4 bases and 6 bases respectively, with 20 bases between them. This CDR3 is built from 15 residues. The CDR3 loop is CASSQGSLGYSEQYF. The CDR3 coding sequence is TGTGCCAGCAGCCAGGGGTCCTTAGGGTATAGCGAGCAGTACTTC. The full variable domain, with the rest looked up from reference TRBV5-4 and TRBJ2-7, is ETGVTQSPTHLIKTRGQQVTLRCSSQSGHNTVSWYQQALGQGPQFIFQYYREEENGRGNFPPRFSGLQFPNYSSELNVNALELDDSALYLCASSQGSLGYSEQYFGPGTRLTVT.

This clonotype appeared many times. The rearrangement joins TRBV7-2 to TRBJ1-6; D is unclear. Per the germline V gene, CDR1 is SGHTA and CDR2 is FQGNSA. V was shortened by 0 bases and J by 7 bases, with 4 bases between the two germline ends. This CDR3 has 13 amino acids. DNA for the CDR3: TGTGCCAGCAGCTTAGCGTACAATTCACCCCTCCACTTT. The encoded protein is CASSLAYNSPLHF.

This clonotype has ten or more counts. The chain has TRBV5-1 and TRBJ2-5, with 11 nucleotides matching TRBD2. Germline CDR1 SGHRS, CDR2 YFSETQ. Losses at the gene ends were 4 bases for V and 5 bases for J; bases not matched to a gene: 10. The CDR3 extends over 16 amino acids. The CDR3 DNA sequence: TGCGCCAGCAGCCTCGGGACTAGCGGAGGGGTGGAGACCCAGTACTTC. This codes for CASSLGTSGGVETQYF.

This chain connects TRBV11-2 to TRBJ2-2; perhaps TRBD1 as D (5 bases). CDR1 and CDR2 from the germline V gene are SGHAT and FQNNGV. Trimming took off 2 bases at V and 4 bases at J, with 11 bases between the two ends. The CDR3 has 15 residues. CDR3 DNA: TGTGCCAGCAGCTTATCAGGGTATAGCACCGGGGAGCTGTTTTTT. This codes for CASSLSGYSTGELFF.

This clonotype was seen more than once but under ten times. V is TRBV12-3 or TRBV12-4 and J is TRBJ1-5, with D uncertain. V was clipped by 7 bases and J by 6 bases, with 22 bases between them. The CDR3 runs to 16 residues. The CDR3 DNA sequence: TGTGCCAGCATCATCGACGGGGTGGCCCCCACTCAGCCCCAGCATTTT. It encodes CASIIDGVAPTQPQHF.